This TCR beta chain was sequenced during a study of blood T cell repertoires in COVID-19 (dated by TCRdb to 2018 to 2021). As for the study more broadly: Collaborator samples came from the United States, Italy and Spain and covered acute and convalescent phases of COVID-19. The prospective study material was composed of cDNA or gDNA derived from T cells, B-cell-depleted T cells, or PBMCs. Deeply sampled blood TCRbeta repertoires from subjects exposed to, actively infected with, or recovered from COVID-19 were included in the dataset. The repertoires were released in a freely available public database meant as a resource for research on the immune response to SARS-CoV-2. Samples were obtained from the ongoing ImmuneRACE study (first 160 participants) and from 1,200 or so subjects provided by 6 global collaborators. A de-identified subject ID, COVID-19 status, age in years and sex were almost always included in the sample metadata. Where HLA class I and class II types were available, the types were taken from metadata supplied by the sample provider, not from assay-based typing.

The paper as a whole reports these results and caveats: Clinical and demographic metadata were provided uncurated, with the amount varying by source and participant.

V is pruned by 10 bases and J by 7 bases, leaving 18 bases of the junction without a gene match. The CDR3 spans 16 residues, from the cysteine through the phenylalanine. The sequence is cut down to CDR3 DNA, 48 bases in frame from base 1. From a lookup of the germline V gene, CDR1 and CDR2 are SGHDN and FVKESK. The immunoSEQ Assay, a bias-controlled multiplex PCR, was used to amplify TCRbeta CDR3 regions from genomic DNA. The paper's processing steps were these. Within the assay, amplification of reference gene primers was used to estimate how many nucleated cells each sample contained. Sequence reads were collapsed and filtered to measure the absolute abundance of every unique TCRbeta CDR3 rearrangement. For each sample, productive Simpson clonality was calculated by taking the square root of Simpson's diversity index across productive rearrangements. TCRdb took this table from immuneACCESS and kept in-frame rearrangements with V and J called. Such tables lack part of the clones; where checked against another copy, unresolved V genes explain under half of the gap, and the rest is unexplained. Clone size and the V and J calls come from that table; the DNA yielded D and trimming. The sample includes about 210,000 clones, with approximately 88% observed a single time. Around 2.5% of the sample goes to the ten largest clones.

A remark on this clone: Its antigen remains unidentified. It has no much larger one-base neighbor in the sample; base qualities were not kept.

Participants in the prospective study were enrolled through a virtual design, were aged 18 to 89 years, and lived in about two dozen United States geographic areas. In the prospective study, cohorts were assigned on the basis of participant-reported clinical history obtained from a screening survey and a study questionnaire. Mobile phlebotomists in the prospective study collected whole blood, serum and a nasopharyngeal or oropharyngeal swab from every participant. Participants in the prospective study had the option to provide additional blood draws and questionnaires over a roughly 2-month period. Prospective study blood samples were shipped either frozen or at room temperature before DNA extraction.

The sequence derives from a woman aged 40-49 years with acute COVID-19. This chain joins TRBV14 to TRBJ2-2, and 7 junction bases match TRBD2. Sequenced material: PBMCs or T cells enriched from blood (not recorded which). CDR3 protein: CATRTGGYGANGELFF. The bases are TGTGCCACCAGGACGGGAGGATATGGGGCGAACGGGGAGCTGTTTTTT.